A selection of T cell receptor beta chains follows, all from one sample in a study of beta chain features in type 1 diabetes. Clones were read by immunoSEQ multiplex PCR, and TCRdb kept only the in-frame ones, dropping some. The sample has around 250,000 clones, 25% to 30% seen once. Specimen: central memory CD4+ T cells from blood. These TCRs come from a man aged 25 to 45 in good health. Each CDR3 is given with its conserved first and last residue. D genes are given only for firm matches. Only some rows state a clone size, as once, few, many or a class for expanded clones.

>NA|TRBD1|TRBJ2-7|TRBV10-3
TGTGCCATCAGTGATTCGGGACAGGGGCGCTACGAGCAGTACTTC
CAISDSGQGRYEQYF
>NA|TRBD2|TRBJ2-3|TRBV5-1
TGCGCCAGCAGCTTCCGGACTAGCGGGAGCACAGATACGCAGTATTTT
CASSFRTSGSTDTQYF
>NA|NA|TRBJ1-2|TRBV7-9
TGTGCCAGCAGCTTAGCCACAGAGCCCGGCTATGGCTACACCTTC
CASSLATEPGYGYTF
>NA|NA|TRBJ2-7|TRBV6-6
TGTGCCAGCAGTTACTCACGGACCGGGACCTACGAGCAGTACTTC
CASSYSRTGTYEQYF
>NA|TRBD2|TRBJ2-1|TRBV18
TGTGCCAGCTCACCAGGTTTCCAGCGGGGAAATGAGCAGTTCTTC
CASSPGFQRGNEQFF
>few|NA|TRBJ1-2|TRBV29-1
TGCAGCGCCGAAGGACGGGGAGCTAACTATGGCTACACCTTC
CSAEGRGANYGYTF
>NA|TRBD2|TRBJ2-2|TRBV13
TGTGCCAGCAGCGGTAGCGGGAGGGCCGCCACCGGGGAGCTGTTTTTT
CASSGSGRAATGELFF
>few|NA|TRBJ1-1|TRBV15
TGTGCCACCAGCACGGCGAAGGGGAGAGCGGACACTGAAGCTTTCTTT
CATSTAKGRADTEAFF
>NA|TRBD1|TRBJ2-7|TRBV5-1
TGCGCCAGCGGTCTCTGGGACAGGGGGCGGGATGAGCAGTACTTC
CASGLWDRGRDEQYF
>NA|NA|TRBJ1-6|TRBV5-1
TGCGCCAGCAGCTTGGAAGAGGGAAGTGGGTCACCCCTCCACTTT
CASSLEEGSGSPLHF
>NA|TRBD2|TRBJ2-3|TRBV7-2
TGTGCCAGCAGCTTACAGTCTAGCGGGGGCACAGATACGCAGTATTTT
CASSLQSSGGTDTQYF
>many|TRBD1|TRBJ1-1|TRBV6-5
TGTGCCAGCAGTCCTCCGGGACAGCTGAACACTGAAGCTTTCTTT
CASSPPGQLNTEAFF
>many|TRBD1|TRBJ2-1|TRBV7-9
TGTGCCAGCAGCTCCGGGACAGTGGTTGGTGAGCAGTTCTTC
CASSSGTVVGEQFF
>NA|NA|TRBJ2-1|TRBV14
TGTGCCAGCAGCCAACTATTGGCCTCTTCCAATGAGCAGTTCTTC
CASSQLLASSNEQFF
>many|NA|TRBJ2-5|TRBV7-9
TGTGCCAGCAGCACCCGACAGGGACTGAGGGAGACCCAGTACTTC
CASSTRQGLRETQYF
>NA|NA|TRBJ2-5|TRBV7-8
TGTGCCAGCAGCTTACGCGGGGAGACCCAGTACTTC
CASSLRGETQYF
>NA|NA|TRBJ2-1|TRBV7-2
TGTGCCAGCACTCTTAAGATTAACAATGAGCAGTTCTTC
CASTLKINNEQFF
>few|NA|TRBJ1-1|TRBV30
TGTGCCTGGAGTGAGACTGAAGCTTTCTTT
CAWSETEAFF
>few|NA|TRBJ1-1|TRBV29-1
TGCAGCGTAGAGACTCAAATGAACACTGAAGCTTTCTTT
CSVETQMNTEAFF
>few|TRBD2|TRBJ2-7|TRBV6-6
TGTGCCAGCAGTTCGGGGACTAGCGGGAGGGACTACGAGCAGTACTTC
CASSSGTSGRDYEQYF
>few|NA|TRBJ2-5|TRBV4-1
TGCGCCAGCAGCCAAGAACATCAGGGGGGAGGAGAGACCCAGTACTTC
CASSQEHQGGGETQYF
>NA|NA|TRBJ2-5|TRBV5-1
TGCGCCAGCAGCCCTTTGGGACGGCAAGAGACCCAGTACTTC
CASSPLGRQETQYF
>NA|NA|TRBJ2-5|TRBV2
TGTGCCAGCAGCCCCCCAGGGCAGGGTGAGGAGACCCAGTACTTC
CASSPPGQGEETQYF
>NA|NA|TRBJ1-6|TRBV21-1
TGTGCCAGCAGGAAACCCCCAGCGAGCCTAAATTCACCCCTCCACTTT
CASRKPPASLNSPLHF
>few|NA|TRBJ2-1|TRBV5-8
TGTGCCAGCAGCTTGGCCGTGAGGGGTATTAATGAGCAGTTCTTC
CASSLAVRGINEQFF
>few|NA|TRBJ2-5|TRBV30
TGTGCCTGGACAGCTCAAGAGACCCAGTACTTC
CAWTAQETQYF
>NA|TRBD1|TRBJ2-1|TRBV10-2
TGCGCCAGCAGGAGCCCAGGGGGCAATGAGCAGTTCTTC
CASRSPGGNEQFF
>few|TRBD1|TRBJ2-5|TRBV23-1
TGCGCCAGCAGTCAACCGACAGGGGGCGATCAAGAGACCCAGTACTTC
CASSQPTGGDQETQYF
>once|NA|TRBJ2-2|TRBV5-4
TGTGCCACCTCCCGGGCAGGGGCAAACACCGGGGAGCTGTTTTTT
CATSRAGANTGELFF
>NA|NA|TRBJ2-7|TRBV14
TGTGCCAGCAGCCAAGATCTCTCACCGGGCTACTCCTACGAGCAGTACTTC
CASSQDLSPGYSYEQYF
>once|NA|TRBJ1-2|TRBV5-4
TGCGCCAGCAGCTTGAGATCCGCTGGCTATGGCTACACCTTC
CASSLRSAGYGYTF
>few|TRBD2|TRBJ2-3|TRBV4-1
TGCGCCAGCAGCCAACCGAGCGGGAGGGGCCTCCCAAGCACAGATACGCAGTATTTT
CASSQPSGRGLPSTDTQYF
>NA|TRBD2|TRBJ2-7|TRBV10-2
TGCGCCAGCAGTCAACTAGCGGGAGGCTACGAGCAGTACTTC
CASSQLAGGYEQYF
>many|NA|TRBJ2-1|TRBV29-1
TGCAGCGTTCCTTCGACAGGGAGGGCCTACAATGAGCAGTTCTTC
CSVPSTGRAYNEQFF
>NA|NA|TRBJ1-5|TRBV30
TGTGCCTGGGGGGGGGCACCCAATAGCAATCAGCCCCAGCATTTT
CAWGGAPNSNQPQHF
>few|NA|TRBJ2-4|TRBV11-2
TGTGCCAGCAGCCCGGGGCCTGGAGCCAAAAACATTCAGTACTTC
CASSPGPGAKNIQYF
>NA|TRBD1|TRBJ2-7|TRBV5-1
TGCGCCAGCAGCGGGACAGGGGGCGGATACGAGCAGTACTTC
CASSGTGGGYEQYF
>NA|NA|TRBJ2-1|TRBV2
TGTGCCAGCACTGGACAGAGCTCCTACAATGAGCAGTTCTTC
CASTGQSSYNEQFF
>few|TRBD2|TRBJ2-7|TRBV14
TGTGCCAGCAGCCCCAGCGGGAACGCCGGGTACGAGCAGTACTTC
CASSPSGNAGYEQYF
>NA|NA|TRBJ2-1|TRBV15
TGTGCCACCAGCAGAGCCAGCGCCGAGCAGTTCTTC
CATSRASAEQFF
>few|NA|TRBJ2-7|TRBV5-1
TGCGCCAGCAGCTTGGAAAGCTCCTACGAGCAGTACTTC
CASSLESSYEQYF
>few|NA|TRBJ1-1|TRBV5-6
TGTGCCAGCAGCCGCTCCTGGGGCGACACTGAAGCTTTCTTT
CASSRSWGDTEAFF
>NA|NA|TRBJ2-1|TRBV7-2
TGTGCCAGCAGCCAGCAGGTTTCCGGTGAGCAGTTCTTC
CASSQQVSGEQFF
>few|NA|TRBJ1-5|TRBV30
TGTGCCTGGAGTGTCGGAAGGGGAGTCAATCAGCCCCAGCATTTT
CAWSVGRGVNQPQHF
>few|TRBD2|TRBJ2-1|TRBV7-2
TGTGCCAGCAGCATAGCTAGCGGGGGAGCCTACAATGAGCAGTTCTTC
CASSIASGGAYNEQFF
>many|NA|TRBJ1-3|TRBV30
TGTGCCTGGAGTGTAAGAGGAAACACCATATATTTT
CAWSVRGNTIYF